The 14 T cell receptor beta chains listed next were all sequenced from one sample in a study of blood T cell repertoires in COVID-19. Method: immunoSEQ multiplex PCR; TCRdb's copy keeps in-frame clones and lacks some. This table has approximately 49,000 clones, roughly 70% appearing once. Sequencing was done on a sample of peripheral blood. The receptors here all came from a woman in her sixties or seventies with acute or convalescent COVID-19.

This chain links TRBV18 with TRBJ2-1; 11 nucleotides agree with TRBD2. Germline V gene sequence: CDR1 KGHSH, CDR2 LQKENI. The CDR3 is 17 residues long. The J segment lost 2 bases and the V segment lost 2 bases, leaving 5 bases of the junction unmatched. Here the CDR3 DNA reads TGTGCCAGCTCACCAGGGACTAGCGGCAGCACCTACAATGAGCAGTTCTTC. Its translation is CASSPGTSGSTYNEQFF.

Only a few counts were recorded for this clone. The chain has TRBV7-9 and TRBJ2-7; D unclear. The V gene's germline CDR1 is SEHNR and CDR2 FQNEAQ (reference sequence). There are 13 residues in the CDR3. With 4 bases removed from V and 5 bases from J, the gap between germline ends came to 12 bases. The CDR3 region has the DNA TGTGCCAGCAGCTCGTATTCGGCGGACGAGCAGTACTTC. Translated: CASSSYSADEQYF.

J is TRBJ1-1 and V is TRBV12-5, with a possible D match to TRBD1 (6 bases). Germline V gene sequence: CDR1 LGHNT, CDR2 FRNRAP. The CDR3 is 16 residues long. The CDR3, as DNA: TGTGCAGCCTTTACAGGGTGGGCAGTCATGAACACTGAAGCTTTCTTT. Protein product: CAAFTGWAVMNTEAFF. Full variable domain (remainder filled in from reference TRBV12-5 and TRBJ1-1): DARVTQTPRHKVTEMGQEVTMRCQPILGHNTVFWYRQTMMQGLELLAYFRNRAPLDDSGMPKDRFSAEMPDATLATLKIQPSEPRDSAVYFCAAFTGWAVMNTEAFFGQGTRLTVV.

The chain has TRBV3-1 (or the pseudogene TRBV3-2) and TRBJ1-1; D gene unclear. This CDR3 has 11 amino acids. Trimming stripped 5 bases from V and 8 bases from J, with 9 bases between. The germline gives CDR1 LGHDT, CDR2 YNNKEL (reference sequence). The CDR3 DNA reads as TGTGCCAGCAGCTCCCTCCGGGAAGCTTTCTTT. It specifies CASSSLREAFF.

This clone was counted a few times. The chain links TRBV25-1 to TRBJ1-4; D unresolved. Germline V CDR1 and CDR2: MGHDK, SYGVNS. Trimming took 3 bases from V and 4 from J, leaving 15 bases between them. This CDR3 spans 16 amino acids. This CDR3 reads CASSDYGEGNNEKLFF. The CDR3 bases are TGTGCCAGCAGTGACTACGGAGAGGGAAATAATGAAAAACTGTTTTTT.

CDR3 residues: CASSLLAGGEQFF. DNA for the CDR3: TGTGCCAGCAGCTTACTAGCGGGGGGTGAGCAGTTCTTC. The gene calls are TRBV7-3 and TRBJ2-1; 11 bases map to TRBD2. CDR3 size: 13 residues. From germline, CDR1 is SGHTA and CDR2 FQGTGA. With 2 bases clipped from V and 9 bases from J, the junction kept 0 bases outside the gene matches.

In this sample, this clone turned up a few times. This chain's CDR3 is CASSHPTGGAREQYF. In DNA, the CDR3 is TGTGCCAGCAGCCACCCCACTGGGGGGGCCCGCGAGCAGTACTTC. V usage is TRBV3-1 (or the pseudogene TRBV3-2) and J usage is TRBJ2-7; D possibly corresponds to TRBD2 (7 bases). Germline CDR1 reads LGHDT; CDR2 reads YNNKEL (reference sequence). This CDR3 has 15 residues. The ends were cut back, 3 bases at V and 6 bases at J, with 18 bases in the middle.

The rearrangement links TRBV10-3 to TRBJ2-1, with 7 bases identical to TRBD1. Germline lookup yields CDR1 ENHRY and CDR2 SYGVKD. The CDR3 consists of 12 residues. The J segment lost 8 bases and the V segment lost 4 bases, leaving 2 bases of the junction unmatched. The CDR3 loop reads CAISGQGHEQFF. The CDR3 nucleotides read TGTGCCATCAGTGGACAGGGACATGAGCAGTTCTTC.

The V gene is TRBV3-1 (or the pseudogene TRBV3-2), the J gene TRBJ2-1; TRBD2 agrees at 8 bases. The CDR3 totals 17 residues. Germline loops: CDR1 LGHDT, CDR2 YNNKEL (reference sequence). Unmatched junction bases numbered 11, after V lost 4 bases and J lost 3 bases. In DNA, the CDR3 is TGTGCCAGCAGCCCAGCGAGCGGGGGCCTCATCTACAATGAGCAGTTCTTC. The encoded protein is CASSPASGGLIYNEQFF.

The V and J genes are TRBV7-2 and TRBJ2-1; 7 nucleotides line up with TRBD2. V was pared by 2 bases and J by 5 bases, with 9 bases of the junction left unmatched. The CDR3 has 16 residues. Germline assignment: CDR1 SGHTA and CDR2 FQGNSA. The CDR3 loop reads CASSLSASGLDNEQFF. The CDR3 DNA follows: TGTGCCAGCAGCTTATCGGCGAGTGGACTAGACAATGAGCAGTTCTTC.

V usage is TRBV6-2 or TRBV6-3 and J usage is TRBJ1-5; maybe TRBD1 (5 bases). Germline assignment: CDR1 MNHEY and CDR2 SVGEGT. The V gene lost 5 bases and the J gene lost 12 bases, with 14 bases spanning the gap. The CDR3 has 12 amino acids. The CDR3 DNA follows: TGTGCCAGCAGTGGGACGGGGGGTGACCAGCATTTT. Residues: CASSGTGGDQHF.

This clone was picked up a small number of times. CDR3 region: CASSPLDSNYGYTF. CDR3 nucleotide sequence: TGTGCCAGCAGCCCATTGGACAGTAACTATGGCTACACCTTC. The chain employs TRBV5-6 and TRBJ1-2; D possibly corresponds to TRBD1 (6 bases). The V end was cut by 4 bases, the J end by 1 base, with 11 bases between. CDR3 size: 14 residues. Germline loops: CDR1 SGHDT, CDR2 YYEEEE.

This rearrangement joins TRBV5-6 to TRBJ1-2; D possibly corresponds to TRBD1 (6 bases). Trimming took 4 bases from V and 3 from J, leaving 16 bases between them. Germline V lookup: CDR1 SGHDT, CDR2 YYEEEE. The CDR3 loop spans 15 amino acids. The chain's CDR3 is CASSPASTGHYGYTF. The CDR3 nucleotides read TGTGCCAGCAGCCCAGCTTCAACAGGGCACTATGGCTACACCTTC.

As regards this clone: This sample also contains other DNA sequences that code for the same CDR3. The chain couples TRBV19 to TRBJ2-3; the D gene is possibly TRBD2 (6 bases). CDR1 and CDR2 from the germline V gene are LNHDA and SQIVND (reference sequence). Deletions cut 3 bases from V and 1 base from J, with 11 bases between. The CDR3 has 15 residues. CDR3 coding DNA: TGTGCCAGTAGTATTGGGGGGAGAGGCACAGATACGCAGTATTTT. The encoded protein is CASSIGGRGTDTQYF.